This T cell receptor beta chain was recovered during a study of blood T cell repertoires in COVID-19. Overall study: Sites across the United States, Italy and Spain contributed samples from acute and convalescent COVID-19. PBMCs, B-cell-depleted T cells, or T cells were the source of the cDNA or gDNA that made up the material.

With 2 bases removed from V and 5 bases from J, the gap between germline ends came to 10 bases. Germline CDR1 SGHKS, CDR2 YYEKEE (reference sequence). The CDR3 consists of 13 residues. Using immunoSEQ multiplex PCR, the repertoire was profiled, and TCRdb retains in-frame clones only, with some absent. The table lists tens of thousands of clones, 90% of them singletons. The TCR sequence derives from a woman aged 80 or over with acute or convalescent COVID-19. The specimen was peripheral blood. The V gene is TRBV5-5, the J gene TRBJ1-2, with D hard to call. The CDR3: CASSLETQYGYTF. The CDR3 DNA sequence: TGTGCCAGCAGCTTAGAAACACAGTATGGCTACACCTTC.